Following are 28 T cell receptor beta chains from one sample sequenced in a study of cytotoxic CD8 clonotypes in ibrutinib-treated CLL. Sequenced by immunoSEQ multiplex PCR; TCRdb stores in-frame clones only, minus some. The sample lists about 200,000 clones; approximately 70% were seen once. Sequencing used PBMCs, obtained after 12 months of ibrutinib treatment. These receptors were collected from a human donor with chronic lymphocytic leukemia.

The gene calls are TRBV6-1 and TRBJ2-6, with a tentative D call TRBD2 (6 bases). This CDR3 has 15 residues. V was shortened by 7 bases and J by 0 bases, with 10 bases between the two germline ends. Per germline, CDR1 MNHNS and CDR2 SASEGT. CDR3 amino acids: CASMTGGSGANVLTF. For the CDR3, the DNA is TGTGCCAGCATGACCGGGGGCTCTGGGGCCAACGTCCTGACTTTC.

This chain links TRBV4-2 with TRBJ2-7; D might be TRBD2 (6 bases). The V gene lost 0 bases and the J gene lost 1 base, with 10 bases spanning the gap. Germline loops: CDR1 LGHNA, CDR2 YNFKEQ. The CDR3 is made up of 15 amino acids. CDR3 in amino acids: CASSQDGRGSYEQYF. The CDR3 nucleotides read TGTGCCAGCAGCCAAGATGGCCGGGGGTCCTACGAGCAGTACTTC.

The genes are TRBV25-1 and TRBJ2-1; D gene ambiguous. Looked up from germline, CDR1 is MGHDK and CDR2 is SYGVNS. V was trimmed by 2 bases and J by 4 bases, leaving 15 bases between them. CDR3 size: 16 residues. The CDR3 here is CASSEGVSNYYNEQFF. CDR3 DNA sequence: TGTGCCAGCAGTGAAGGGGTGTCGAACTATTACAATGAGCAGTTCTTC. The variable domain in full, completed from reference TRBV25-1 and TRBJ2-1, reads EADIYQTPRYLVIGTGKKITLECSQTMGHDKMYWYQQDPGMELHLIHYSYGVNSTEKGDLSSESTVSRIRTEHFPLTLESARPSHTSQYLCASSEGVSNYYNEQFFGPGTRLTVL.

The gene calls are TRBV10-2 and TRBJ1-1; weak D call: TRBD1 (5 bases). Trimming shortened V by 2 bases and J by 4 bases, and 8 bases separated the two germline ends. CDR1 WSHSY and CDR2 SAAADI come from the germline V gene. The CDR3 is made up of 13 amino acids. The CDR3 is CASSETGGTEAFF. CDR3 DNA sequence: TGCGCCAGCAGTGAGACGGGGGGCACTGAAGCTTTCTTT.

In this sample, this clone turned up a few times. This chain joins TRBV11-1 and TRBJ2-7; D is undetermined. Trimming stripped 1 base from V and 2 bases from J, with 6 bases between. The length of the CDR3 is 13 residues. Germline CDR1 reads SGHAT; CDR2 reads FQDESV (reference sequence). CDR3 region: CASSLGRAYEQYF. The CDR3 nucleotides read TGTGCCAGCAGCTTAGGGAGAGCCTACGAGCAGTACTTC.

With respect to this clone: The germline gene is not matched at one end of the junction; a read error may be the cause. The chain uses TRBV10-3 and TRBJ2-7; 7 nucleotides agree with TRBD2. The germline V gene has CDR1 ENHRY and CDR2 SYGVKD. The CDR3 consists of 13 residues. CDR3 sequence (DNA): TGTGCCGTCAGAGGGGAGGGTTACTCAGAGCAGTACTTC. Amino acid sequence: CAVRGEGYSEQYF.

This rearrangement joins TRBV7-2 to TRBJ1-4, with a weak D call TRBD1 (5 bases). V lost 3 bases to trimming and J lost 8 bases, with 19 bases between them. The CDR3 has 16 residues. From germline, CDR1 is SGHTA and CDR2 FQGNSA. The CDR3 DNA sequence: TGTGCCAGCAGCTTGGACCGAGGGGCTAGTAGAGAAAAACTGTTTTTT. Translated, it gives CASSLDRGASREKLFF.

This clone has a handful of counts. This rearrangement joins TRBV23-1 to TRBJ1-3; no clear D gene. TRBV23-1 is an ORF, and what it does is uncertain. This CDR3 is 14 amino acids long. V was pared by 3 bases and J by 3 bases, with 9 bases between. The CDR3 reads CASSQGGLGNTIYF. The CDR3 DNA reads as TGCGCCAGCAGTCAGGGCGGGCTTGGAAACACCATATATTTT.

V and J are TRBV7-2 and TRBJ1-1; D call uncertain. Germline-derived CDR1 and CDR2 are SGHTA and FQGNSA. V lost 1 base to trimming and J lost 1 base, with 7 bases between them. This CDR3 is 14 amino acids long. CDR3 amino acids: CASSLGSGNTEAFF. The CDR3 coding sequence is TGTGCCAGCAGCTTAGGGTCCGGGAACACTGAAGCTTTCTTT.

This rearrangement joins TRBV5-1 to TRBJ1-6; possibly TRBD1 for D (5 bases). Trimming stripped 3 bases from V and 7 bases from J, with 14 bases between. In germline, CDR1 is SGHRS, CDR2 YFSETQ. The CDR3 length is 15 residues. CDR3: CASSYRSGGNSPLHF. The CDR3 nucleotides read TGCGCCAGCAGCTACCGCTCCGGGGGAAATTCACCCCTCCACTTT.

The chain links TRBV11-2 to TRBJ2-7, with D unresolved. Germline CDR1 reads SGHAT; CDR2 reads FQNNGV. The V end was cut by 3 bases, the J end by 4 bases, with 16 bases between. The CDR3 totals 15 residues. The CDR3 nucleotides read TGTGCCAGCAGCTTTAACATGGGCCTAGGGTACGAGCAGTACTTC. This translates into CASSFNMGLGYEQYF.

The table lists this clone with a few counts. The chain carries TRBV30 and TRBJ2-7; D is unresolved. The CDR3 is 12 amino acids. Per the germline V gene, CDR1 is GTSNPN and CDR2 is SVGIG (reference sequence). The V end was cut by 3 bases, the J end by 0 bases, with 6 bases between. Here the CDR3 DNA reads TGTGCCTGGAGGAGCGTCTCCTACGAGCAGTACTTC. Translation: CAWRSVSYEQYF.

The chain recombines TRBV7-2 with TRBJ1-2, with D possibly TRBD1 on 6 matching bases. This CDR3 is built from 14 residues. V was trimmed by 1 base and J by 5 bases, leaving 11 bases between them. Germline V gene lookup returns CDR1 SGHTA and CDR2 FQGNSA. CDR3 nucleotides: TGTGCCAGCAGCTTAGGTGGGGGGCCATATGGCTACACCTTC. This encodes CASSLGGGPYGYTF. Based on the CDR3 plus reference TRBV7-2 and TRBJ1-2, the full variable domain is GAGVSQSPSNKVTEKGKDVELRCDPISGHTALYWYRQSLGQGLEFLIYFQGNSAPDKSGLPSDRFSAERTGGSVSTLTIQRTQQEDSAVYLCASSLGGGPYGYTFGSGTRLTVV.

V gene TRBV29-1 combines with J gene TRBJ1-2; D remains unclear. Per germline, CDR1 SQVTM and CDR2 ANQGSEA. The CDR3 extends over 11 amino acids. V gave up 4 bases and J gave up 2 bases, with 5 bases separating them. CDR3 residues: CSVVWNYGYTF. The CDR3 nucleotides are TGCAGCGTTGTCTGGAACTATGGCTACACCTTC.

V usage is TRBV7-2 and J usage is TRBJ2-1, with TRBD2 matching 7 bases. V dropped 1 base and J dropped 8; count of bases not matched to a gene: 20. Germline CDR1 is SGHTA and CDR2 is FQGNSA. The CDR3 runs to 19 residues. DNA for the CDR3: TGTGCCAGCAGCTTAGAATGGGTGGGAGGGCCCTCGCCCTTTGATGAGCAGTTCTTC. Translated, it gives CASSLEWVGGPSPFDEQFF.

The rearrangement uses TRBV28 and TRBJ2-1; no reliable D call. The germline V gene encodes CDR1 MDHEN and CDR2 SYDVKM. Between the trimmed V and J ends, which lost 5 bases and 3 bases, there was a span of 17 bases. There are 16 residues in the CDR3. The CDR3 loop reads CASSPWGDSVYNEQFF. For the CDR3, the DNA is TGTGCCAGCAGTCCTTGGGGTGATTCGGTCTACAATGAGCAGTTCTTC.

V is TRBV19 and J is TRBJ1-2, with D maybe TRBD1 (6 bases). V was cut by 5 bases and J by 4 bases, with 14 bases left in between. CDR3 length equals 14 residues. Germline V CDR1 and CDR2: LNHDA, SQIVND (reference sequence). The DNA for the CDR3 is TGTGCCAGTAGTCACCCCAGGACAGCCTATGGCTACACCTTC. Its protein is CASSHPRTAYGYTF.

The chain recombines TRBV19 with TRBJ1-1, with D possibly being TRBD1 (5 bases). The CDR3 covers 13 residues. CDR1 and CDR2 (germline): LNHDA, SQIVND (reference sequence). Trimming stripped 10 bases from V and 4 bases from J, with 16 bases between. DNA for the CDR3: TGTGCCACAGAACCCAGGGAGGCCACTGAAGCTTTCTTT. This encodes CATEPREATEAFF.

The sample holds one count of this clone. The chain joins TRBV28 to TRBJ1-4; 11 bases fit TRBD1. V trimming: 9 bases; J trimming: 8 bases; junction bases outside the gene matches: 8. The CDR3 has 14 amino acids. The germline CDR1 and CDR2 sequences are MDHEN and SYDVKM. CDR3 sequence: CASRTGGRREKLFF. The CDR3 coding sequence is TGTGCCAGTAGGACAGGGGGCCGAAGAGAAAAACTGTTTTTT.

V and J are TRBV5-1 and TRBJ2-7; a weak D match, TRBD2 (5 bases). V lost 0 bases and J lost 1, with 8 bases in between. The CDR3 loop spans 14 amino acids. From germline, CDR1 is SGHRS and CDR2 YFSETQ. The chain's CDR3 is CASSLGPGSYEQYF. Written as DNA, the CDR3 is TGCGCCAGCAGCTTGGGGCCGGGATCCTACGAGCAGTACTTC.

In the case of this clone: A much larger clone is a single base away; this may be a read error. This chain joins TRBV7-2 and TRBJ1-3; D unclear. The CDR3 consists of 13 residues. Per germline, CDR1 SGHTA and CDR2 FQGNSA. The V end lost 5 bases, the J end lost 0 bases, and 5 bases lay between the germline ends. The CDR3 loop reads CASSPYSGNTIYF. CDR3 coding DNA: TGTGCCAGCAGCCCCTACTCTGGAAACACCATATATTTT.

The rearrangement uses TRBV7-2 and TRBJ2-7, with no clear D. V was cut by 5 bases and J by 0 bases, with 11 bases left in between. CDR3 length equals 14 residues. From germline, CDR1 is SGHTA and CDR2 FQGNSA. The CDR3, as DNA: TGTGCCAGCAGCCCAGCTTCCTTCTCCTACGAGCAGTACTTC. Protein sequence: CASSPASFSYEQYF.

This chain connects TRBV7-2 to TRBJ1-4, with 8 bases lining up with TRBD1. The germline CDR1 and CDR2 sequences are SGHTA and FQGNSA. V shed 4 bases, J shed 11 bases, and the junction held 9 bases outside the gene matches. This CDR3 contains 14 residues. CDR3 DNA: TGTGCCAGCAGCTCTTGGACAGGGTTAGATAAACTGTTTTTT. Its translation is CASSSWTGLDKLFF. The variable domain in full, with the rest retrieved from reference TRBV7-2 and TRBJ1-4, is GAGVSQSPSNKVTEKGKDVELRCDPISGHTALYWYRQSLGQGLEFLIYFQGNSAPDKSGLPSDRFSAERTGGSVSTLTIQRTQQEDSAVYLCASSSWTGLDKLFFGSGTQLSVL.

This clone came up once. This chain uses TRBV28 with TRBJ1-2; D ambiguous. CDR3 length: 12 residues. From germline, CDR1 is MDHEN and CDR2 SYDVKM. Between the trimmed V and J ends, which lost 3 bases and 3 bases, there was a span of 5 bases. The CDR3 reads CASSFSDYGYTF. In DNA form, the CDR3 reads TGTGCCAGCAGTTTTAGTGACTATGGCTACACCTTC.

Many counts were recorded for this clone. This sequence joins TRBV5-4 and TRBJ2-5; 7 nucleotides align to TRBD1. J lost 5 bases, V lost 4 bases, and 5 bases had no gene match. The germline CDR1 and CDR2 sequences are SGHNT and YYREEE (reference sequence). The CDR3 has 13 residues. CDR3 in amino acids: CASSEDRVETQYF. The CDR3 nucleotides are TGTGCCAGCAGCGAAGACAGGGTTGAGACCCAGTACTTC.

This clone was detected a few times. V and J are TRBV21-1 and TRBJ1-2; the table gives TRBD1 as D, unverified against the DNA. TRBV21-1 is designated a pseudogene. CDR3 length: 13 residues. The CDR3 here is CASSNPGTDGYTF. CDR3 bases: TGTGCCAGCAGCAATCCAGGGACAGATGGCTACACCTTC.

This clone was counted only a few times. The J gene is TRBJ1-1, the V gene TRBV9; 7 positions match TRBD1. V was pared by 4 bases and J by 1 base, with 7 bases of the junction left unmatched. In germline, CDR1 is SGDLS, CDR2 YYNGEE. The CDR3 length is 15 residues. CDR3 in amino acids: CASSPPDRKNTEAFF. The CDR3 nucleotides are TGTGCCAGCAGCCCCCCGGACAGGAAGAACACTGAAGCTTTCTTT.

This clone appeared a few times. V usage is TRBV7-9 and J usage is TRBJ1-5; the D is unclear. Between the trimmed V and J ends, which lost 9 bases and 5 bases, there was a span of 14 bases. CDR3 length: 13 amino acids. Germline CDR1 is SEHNR and CDR2 is FQNEAQ (reference sequence). DNA of the CDR3: TGTGCCAGTACACCTCATGGTGATCAGCCCCAGCATTTT. The encoded protein is CASTPHGDQPQHF.